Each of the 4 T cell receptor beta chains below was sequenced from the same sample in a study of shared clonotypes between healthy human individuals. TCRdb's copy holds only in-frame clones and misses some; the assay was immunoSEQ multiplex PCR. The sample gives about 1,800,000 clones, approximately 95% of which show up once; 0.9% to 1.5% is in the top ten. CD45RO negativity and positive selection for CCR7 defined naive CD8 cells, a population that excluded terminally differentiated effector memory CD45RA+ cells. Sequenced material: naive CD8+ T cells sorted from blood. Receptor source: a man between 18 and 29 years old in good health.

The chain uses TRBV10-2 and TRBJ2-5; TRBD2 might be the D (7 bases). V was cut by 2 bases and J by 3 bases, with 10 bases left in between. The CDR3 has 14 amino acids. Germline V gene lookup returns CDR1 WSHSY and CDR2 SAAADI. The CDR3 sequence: CASSERGGKETQYF. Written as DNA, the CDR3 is TGCGCCAGCAGTGAGAGGGGGGGTAAAGAGACCCAGTACTTC.

CDR3 protein: CASSQTTGFGSGYTF. CDR3 bases: TGCGCCAGCAGCCAAACGACAGGGTTCGGGAGTGGCTACACCTTC. The V call is TRBV4-1, the J call TRBJ1-2; 7 bases are shared with TRBD1. Germline-derived CDR1 and CDR2 are MGHRA and YSYEKL. V dropped 2 bases and J dropped 7; count of bases not matched to a gene: 10. The CDR3 length is 15 residues.

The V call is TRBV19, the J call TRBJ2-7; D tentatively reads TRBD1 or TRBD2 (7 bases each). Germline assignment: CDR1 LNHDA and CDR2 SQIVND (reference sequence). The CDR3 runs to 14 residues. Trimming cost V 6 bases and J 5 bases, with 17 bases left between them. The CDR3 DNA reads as TGTGCCAGTAGCGACAGGGAGGGGAACGACGAGCAGTACTTC. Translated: CASSDREGNDEQYF.

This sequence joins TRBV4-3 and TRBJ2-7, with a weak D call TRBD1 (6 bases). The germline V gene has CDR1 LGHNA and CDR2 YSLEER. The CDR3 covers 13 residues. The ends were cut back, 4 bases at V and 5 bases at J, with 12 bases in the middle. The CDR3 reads CASSPIQGNEQYF. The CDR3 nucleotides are TGCGCCAGCAGCCCGATACAGGGCAACGAGCAGTACTTC.